Listed below are T cell receptor beta chains from one sample, sequenced in a study of blood T cell repertoires in COVID-19. TCRdb's copy holds only in-frame clones and misses some; the assay was immunoSEQ multiplex PCR. The table lists under 200,000 clones, over 75% of them singletons, with around 0.5% in the top ten. Sequenced material: peripheral blood. The receptors originated from a man aged 45-65 years with acute or convalescent COVID-19. CDR3s include the opening cysteine and the closing phenylalanine or tryptophan. D genes are given only for firm matches. The size entry is marked missing in some rows and otherwise reads once, few, many or a size class.

v_gene,d_gene,abundance,j_gene,CDR3aa,CDR3nt
TRBV7-9,TRBD2,NA,TRBJ2-7,CASSRLAGGSYEQYF,TGTGCCAGCAGCCGTCTAGCGGGAGGTTCCTACGAGCAGTACTTC
TRBV28,NA,once,TRBJ1-3,CASSPRWGLPGNTIYF,TGTGCCAGCAGTCCTAGGTGGGGACTGCCCGGAAACACCATATATTTT
TRBV3-1/TRBV3-2,NA,NA,TRBJ2-3,CASSQVGGSTDTQYF,TGTGCCAGCAGCCAAGTAGGGGGATCCACAGATACGCAGTATTTT
TRBV7-8,TRBD2,few,TRBJ2-5,CASSPSGLAGGPETQYF,TGTGCCAGCAGCCCATCAGGGCTAGCGGGGGGCCCAGAGACCCAGTACTTC
TRBV4-3,TRBD1,NA,TRBJ2-2,CASSPPTGDTGELFF,TGCGCCAGCAGCCCCCCGACAGGGGACACCGGGGAGCTGTTTTTT
TRBV2,NA,NA,TRBJ1-5,CASTSGRERNQPQHF,TGTGCCAGCACCTCTGGGAGAGAGAGAAATCAGCCCCAGCATTTT
TRBV5-1,TRBD1,NA,TRBJ1-6,CASSLGGQGAPLHF,TGCGCCAGCAGCTTGGGGGGACAGGGGGCTCCCCTCCACTTT
TRBV2,TRBD1,once,TRBJ2-1,CASTGTGLGEQFF,TGTGCCAGCACCGGGACAGGCCTAGGAGAGCAGTTCTTC
TRBV9,NA,NA,TRBJ1-6,CASSVANSPLHF,TGTGCCAGCAGCGTAGCGAATTCACCCCTCCACTTT
TRBV7-3,TRBD2,NA,TRBJ2-5,CASSLGGGVQETQYF,TGTGCCAGCAGCTTAGGCGGGGGAGTCCAAGAGACCCAGTACTTC
TRBV25-1,NA,NA,TRBJ2-5,CASSRIRESQETQYF,TGTGCCAGCAGTCGAATTCGGGAGTCCCAAGAGACCCAGTACTTC
TRBV27,NA,NA,TRBJ2-2,CASGKPPNTGELFF,TGTGCCAGCGGCAAACCTCCGAACACCGGGGAGCTGTTTTTT
TRBV7-9,NA,NA,TRBJ2-2,CASSFLLAESNTGELFF,TGTGCCAGCAGCTTCCTTCTAGCAGAGTCGAACACCGGGGAGCTGTTTTTT
TRBV7-2,TRBD1,NA,TRBJ1-2,CASSLVDRSYGYTF,TGTGCCAGCAGCTTAGTGGACAGGAGCTATGGCTACACCTTC
TRBV18,NA,NA,TRBJ2-1,CASSPQASYYNEQFF,TGTGCCAGCTCACCCCAGGCCAGCTACTACAATGAGCAGTTCTTC
TRBV28,NA,NA,TRBJ2-3,CASSLSPPGTDTQYF,TGTGCCAGCAGTTTAAGCCCTCCCGGCACAGATACGCAGTATTTT
TRBV28,NA,NA,TRBJ2-4,CASSLDRTGQYF,TGTGCCAGCAGTTTGGATCGGACGGGACAGTACTTC
TRBV4-1,NA,NA,TRBJ2-5,CASSQELRGSETQYF,TGCGCCAGCAGCCAAGAGCTTCGGGGGTCAGAGACCCAGTACTTC
TRBV15,NA,NA,TRBJ1-2,CATSRRTDSYGYTF,TGTGCCACCAGCAGAAGGACAGACTCCTATGGCTACACCTTC
TRBV25-1,NA,NA,TRBJ2-5,CASSEWGGEETQYF,TGTGCCAGCAGTGAATGGGGCGGGGAAGAGACCCAGTACTTC
TRBV19,TRBD2,NA,TRBJ2-3,CASSGSGGLPDTQYF,TGTGCCAGTAGTGGAAGCGGGGGACTTCCAGATACGCAGTATTTT
TRBV28,NA,NA,TRBJ1-1,CASSLTGPNTEAFF,TGTGCCAGCAGTCTGACAGGACCGAACACTGAAGCTTTCTTT
TRBV10-3,NA,NA,TRBJ2-6,CAIQVNSGANVLTF,TGTGCCATACAGGTCAACTCTGGGGCCAACGTCCTGACTTTC
TRBV6-6,TRBD1,NA,TRBJ1-1,CASSPIWADRADTEAFF,TGTGCCAGCAGTCCAATATGGGCGGACAGGGCTGACACTGAAGCTTTCTTT
TRBV9,TRBD2,NA,TRBJ2-1,CASSPILAGAHRYEQFF,TGTGCCAGCAGCCCCATACTAGCGGGAGCGCATCGGTATGAGCAGTTCTTC
TRBV29-1,TRBD2,NA,TRBJ2-7,CSVEGPRGGGLAGPYEQYF,TGCAGCGTTGAAGGTCCGCGGGGGGGTGGACTAGCGGGACCCTACGAGCAGTACTTC
TRBV19,NA,NA,TRBJ2-3,CASSGAVGPDTQYF,TGTGCCAGTAGTGGGGCGGTGGGTCCAGATACGCAGTATTTT
TRBV7-8,TRBD2,NA,TRBJ2-5,CASSLALSAGGETQYF,TGTGCCAGCAGCTTAGCGCTTTCGGCGGGGGGGGAGACCCAGTACTTC
TRBV28,TRBD1,few,TRBJ1-5,CASSRQGARNQPQHF,TGTGCCAGCAGTAGACAGGGGGCGCGGAATCAGCCCCAGCATTTT
TRBV19,NA,NA,TRBJ2-4,CASSMSPGGSAKNIQYF,TGTGCCAGTAGTATGTCACCCGGAGGGTCAGCTAAAAACATTCAGTACTTC
TRBV28,NA,NA,TRBJ2-3,CASSLCWSMNRSGEDTQYF,TGTGCCAGCAGTTTATGCTGGTCGATGAACAGGTCAGGCGAGGATACGCAGTATTTT
TRBV20-1,NA,once,TRBJ1-3,CSASAGLASGNTIYF,TGCAGTGCTAGTGCGGGTCTGGCCTCTGGAAACACCATATATTTT
TRBV4-1,NA,few,TRBJ1-4,CASSQDGASTNEKLFF,TGCGCCAGCAGCCAAGATGGGGCCAGTACTAATGAAAAACTGTTTTTT
TRBV13,NA,NA,TRBJ2-1,CASSLTTTPGSYEQFF,TGTGCCAGCAGCCTCACAACGACCCCCGGGAGTTATGAGCAGTTCTTC
TRBV5-1,NA,NA,TRBJ2-1,CASSLETSVDEQFF,TGCGCCAGCAGCTTGGAAACCAGCGTGGATGAGCAGTTCTTC
TRBV6-1,NA,NA,TRBJ2-7,CASSEGRGRGYEQYF,TGTGCCAGCAGTGAAGGTCGGGGCAGGGGCTACGAGCAGTACTTC